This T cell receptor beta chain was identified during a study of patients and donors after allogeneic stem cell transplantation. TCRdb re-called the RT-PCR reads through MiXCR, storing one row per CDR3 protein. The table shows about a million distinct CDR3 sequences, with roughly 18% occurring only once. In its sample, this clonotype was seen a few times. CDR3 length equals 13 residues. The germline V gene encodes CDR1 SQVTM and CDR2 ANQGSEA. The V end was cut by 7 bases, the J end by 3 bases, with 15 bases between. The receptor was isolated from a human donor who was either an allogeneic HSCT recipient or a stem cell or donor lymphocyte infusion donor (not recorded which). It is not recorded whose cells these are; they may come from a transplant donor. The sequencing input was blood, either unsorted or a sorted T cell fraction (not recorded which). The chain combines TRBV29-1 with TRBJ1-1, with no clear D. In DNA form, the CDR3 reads TGCAGCGCCCGCTCGAGGTGGGACACTGAAGCTTTCTTT. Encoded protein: CSARSRWDTEAFF.